This TCR beta chain comes out of a study of shared clonotypes between healthy human individuals. Positive CCR7 selection of CD45RO-negative cells yielded the naive CD8 cells, and terminally differentiated effector memory CD45RA+ cells were excluded. V dropped 6 bases and J dropped 6; count of bases not matched to a gene: 8. CDR3 length: 15 amino acids. Germline V gene lookup returns CDR1 SNHLY and CDR2 FYNNEI. The method was immunoSEQ multiplex PCR; TCRdb's version includes in-frame clones alone and lacks a portion of them. The table has around 2,000,000 clones, just under 95% seen once; the top ten hold 1% to 1.5%.

The chain recombines TRBV2 with TRBJ2-2; 9 bases align to TRBD2. The sequencing sample was made of naive CD8+ T cells sorted from blood. The sequence was obtained from a man aged 18 to 29 in good health. This CDR3 is CASSVDSGSPGELFF. The DNA for the CDR3 is TGTGCCAGCAGCGTAGATAGCGGGAGTCCCGGGGAGCTGTTTTTT.